This section outlines one T cell receptor beta chain sequence together with its context. Random hexamers served to reverse transcribe roughly 0.45 to 1 ug RNA. MiXCR was run by TCRdb on the immunoSEQ multiplex PCR reads, yielding one entry per CDR3 protein. The sample includes about 180,000 distinct CDR3 sequences, around 96% of them seen just once. Germline V gene sequence: CDR1 KGHSH, CDR2 LQKENI. V was clipped by 2 bases and J by 3 bases; unmatched bases: 5. The CDR3 covers 15 residues. This specimen belongs to a study of CD8 T cells in Susac syndrome. Sequenced sample: CD4+ T cells from PBMCs. This TCR derives from a human donor with Susac syndrome. The rearrangement joins TRBV18 to TRBJ2-5, with 8 nucleotides matching TRBD1. CDR3 protein: CASSPGQGPEETQYF. In DNA form, the CDR3 reads TGTGCCAGCTCACCAGGACAGGGCCCAGAAGAGACCCAGTACTTC.